A single sample gave rise to the 9 T cell receptor beta chains below, sequenced in a study of blood T cell repertoires in COVID-19 (dated by TCRdb to 2018 to 2021). The library was produced with the immunoSEQ multiplex PCR assay. In TCRdb, the immuneACCESS table is reduced to in-frame sequences with V and J assigned. These tables do not hold every clone; where another copy was compared, an unresolved V gene accounts for under half, and the others remain unexplained. Here the sample has about 270,000 clones; 88% occur a single time. The leading ten clones occupy about 3% of the sample. The sequencing input was PBMCs or T cells enriched from blood (not recorded which). The receptors shown here come from a woman aged 50 to 60 who had recovered from COVID-19.

The rearrangement uses TRBV2 and TRBJ2-7; 9 bases are a match to TRBD1. CDR1 is SNHLY, CDR2 FYNNEI, per germline. This CDR3 is built from 15 residues. V shed 5 bases, J shed 0 bases, and the junction held 5 bases outside the gene matches. The CDR3 region has the DNA TGTGCCAGCAGTTTCGGACAGGGGAACTCCTACGAGCAGTACTTC. Translating it yields CASSFGQGNSYEQYF.

The V and J genes are TRBV27 and TRBJ1-2; D is unresolved. V lost 6 bases, J lost 8 bases, and 22 bases lay in between. This CDR3 is built from 15 residues. Germline CDR1 MNHEY, CDR2 SMNVEV (reference sequence). CDR3 residues: CASRSPRVLPGGYTF. The CDR3 nucleotides read TGTGCCAGCAGATCCCCTCGGGTTCTACCGGGGGGCTACACCTTC.

This clone was seen a few times. CDR3 protein: CASSSNLAVNTEAFF. Written as DNA, the CDR3 is TGCGCCAGCAGCTCCAACCTTGCGGTGAACACTGAAGCTTTCTTT. The chain is built from TRBV5-1 and TRBJ1-1; D not resolved. CDR3 length: 15 amino acids. Trimming shortened V by 3 bases and J by 0 bases, and 12 bases separated the two germline ends. Germline V gene data show CDR1 as SGHRS and CDR2 as YFSETQ.

The J gene is TRBJ1-5, the V gene TRBV7-2; weak D call: TRBD1 (5 bases). The CDR3 is 15 amino acids. Per the germline V gene, CDR1 is SGHTA and CDR2 is FQGNSA. V was shortened by 3 bases and J by 2 bases, with 11 bases between the two germline ends. As DNA, the CDR3 is TGTGCCAGCAGCTTGCAGGGAAACGGCAATCAGCCCCAGCATTTT. Translating it yields CASSLQGNGNQPQHF.

The V gene is TRBV6-5, the J gene TRBJ1-2, with TRBD1 as a possible D gene (6 bases). The germline V and J ends were trimmed by 9 bases and 6 bases, with 20 bases remaining between them. Germline CDR1 and CDR2: MNHEY and SVGAGI. The CDR3 totals 14 residues. The CDR3 nucleotides are TGTGCCAGTACCACCGCATACAGGGTGGATGGCTACACCTTC. Protein product: CASTTAYRVDGYTF.

This clone was observed once. This chain links TRBV19 with TRBJ1-1, with D unresolved. Germline V lookup: CDR1 LNHDA, CDR2 SQIVND (reference sequence). The V end was cut by 3 bases, the J end by 0 bases, with 11 bases between. This CDR3 has 15 amino acids. The DNA for the CDR3 is TGTGCCAGTAGTATCACGAACAGAGTGAACACTGAAGCTTTCTTT. Encoded protein: CASSITNRVNTEAFF.

The CDR3 bases are TGTGCCTGGTGGGGCCTGCACTACACCTTC. Translated: CAWWGLHYTF. The chain carries TRBV30 and TRBJ1-2; the D gene is possibly TRBD1 (5 bases). The germline V and J ends were trimmed by 5 bases and 10 bases, with 11 bases remaining between them. The CDR3 contains 10 residues. CDR1 and CDR2 from the germline V gene are GTSNPN and SVGIG (reference sequence). The full variable domain, in which reference TRBV30 and TRBJ1-2 provide the parts outside the CDR3, is SQTIHQWPATLVQPVGSPLSLECTVEGTSNPNLYWYRQAAGRGLQLLFYSVGIGQISSEVPQNLSASRPQDRQFILSSKKLLLSDSGFYLCAWWGLHYTFGSGTRLTVV.

Only one count was recorded for this clone. The chain couples TRBV28 to TRBJ1-4; D is ambiguous. Germline V gives CDR1 MDHEN, CDR2 SYDVKM. CDR3 length equals 16 residues. V was cut by 5 bases and J by 5 bases, with 18 bases left in between. CDR3 nucleotides: TGTGCCAGCAGTCCCGCAGGACCGCGGGAGAATGAAAAACTGTTTTTT. This translates into CASSPAGPRENEKLFF.

This rearrangement joins TRBV28 to TRBJ1-6, with a weak D call TRBD1 (5 bases). The CDR3 is made up of 15 amino acids. V was clipped by 5 bases and J by 8 bases, with 16 bases between them. Germline loops: CDR1 MDHEN, CDR2 SYDVKM. This chain's CDR3 is CASSIPGGGHSPLHF. For the CDR3, the DNA is TGTGCCAGCAGTATCCCCGGGGGTGGGCATTCACCCCTCCACTTT.